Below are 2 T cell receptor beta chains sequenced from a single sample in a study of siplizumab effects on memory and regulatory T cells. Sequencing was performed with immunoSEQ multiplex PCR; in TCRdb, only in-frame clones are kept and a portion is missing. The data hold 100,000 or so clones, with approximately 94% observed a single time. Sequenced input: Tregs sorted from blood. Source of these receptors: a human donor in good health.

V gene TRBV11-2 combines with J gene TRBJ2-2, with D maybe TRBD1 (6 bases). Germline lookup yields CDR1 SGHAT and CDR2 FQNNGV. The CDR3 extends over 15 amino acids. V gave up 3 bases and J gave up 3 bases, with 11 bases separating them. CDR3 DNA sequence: TGTGCCAGCAGCTTCAGGGGCTCTTACACCGGGGAGCTGTTTTTT. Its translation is CASSFRGSYTGELFF.

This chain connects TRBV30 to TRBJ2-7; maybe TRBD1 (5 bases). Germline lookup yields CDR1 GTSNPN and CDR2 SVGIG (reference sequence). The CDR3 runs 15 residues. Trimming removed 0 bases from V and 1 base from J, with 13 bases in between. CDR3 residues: CAWSVGASLSYEQYF. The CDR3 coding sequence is TGTGCCTGGAGTGTAGGGGCCAGCTTATCCTACGAGCAGTACTTC.